This T cell receptor (beta chain) originates from a study of blood T cell repertoires in COVID-19. Study-wide background: Samples came from the United States, Italy and Spain, spanning acute and convalescent COVID-19. Sources were T cells, B-cell-depleted T cells, or PBMCs; the material itself was cDNA or gDNA.

The CDR3 covers 14 residues. V lost 6 bases and J 3 bases, leaving 15 bases between the germline ends. Germline V gene data show CDR1 as MNHEY and CDR2 as SVGAGI. Participant age was roughly 18 to 95 years, and participants resided in about two dozen US areas. Clones were sequenced by immunoSEQ multiplex PCR, and TCRdb holds only the in-frame ones, with some missing. The table shows 230,000 or so clones, with about 88% occurring only once. The chain is built from TRBV6-5 and TRBJ2-7; D might be TRBD2 (6 bases). The sequence came from a woman younger than 45 who had recovered from COVID-19. What was sequenced was PBMCs or T cells enriched from blood (not recorded which). The CDR3 DNA sequence: TGTGCCAGCAGGACCCGGGAGTGGGGCTACGAGCAGTACTTC. Translated, it gives CASRTREWGYEQYF.